These 2 T cell receptor beta chains originate from one sample sequenced in a study of OX40 agonist ivuxolimab in advanced cancers. TCRdb's table, derived via immunoSEQ multiplex PCR, lists solely in-frame clones and lacks some. The repertoire has about 35,000 clones, over 60% of them found once; the top ten carry roughly 19%. Sample: CD4+ or CD8+ T cells sorted from blood, taken in a trial of the OX40 agonist ivuxolimab. These receptors all stem from an adult with an advanced solid tumor such as melanoma, head and neck, liver or kidney cancer.

This clone was counted a few times. The chain employs TRBV4-1 and TRBJ1-2; 10 bases match TRBD1. The germline V gene encodes CDR1 MGHRA and CDR2 YSYEKL. Unmatched junction bases numbered 6, after V lost 0 bases and J lost 5 bases. The CDR3 loop spans 16 amino acids. This CDR3 is CASSQETGGNSYGYTF. The CDR3 DNA sequence: TGCGCCAGCAGCCAAGAGACAGGGGGCAATAGTTATGGCTACACCTTC.

This chain connects TRBV19 to TRBJ1-5; 8 bases are a match to TRBD1. With V trimmed by 4 bases and J by 3 bases, 5 bases remained unmatched. This CDR3 region has 15 residues. Germline V gene data show CDR1 as LNHDA and CDR2 as SQIVND (reference sequence). CDR3: CASSRRDRINQPQHF. The DNA for the CDR3 is TGTGCCAGTAGTAGAAGGGACAGGATCAATCAGCCCCAGCATTTT.